This TCR beta chain was captured in a study of tumor and adjacent non-tumor tissue in lung cancer. This clonotype has at least ten counts. CDR3 size: 15 residues. V lost 5 bases and J 0 bases, leaving 11 bases between the germline ends. No cell sorting was done before RNA was extracted from the tissue. TCRbeta libraries were built with three rounds of nested PCR, modified from ARM-PCR. TCRdb fed the multiplex PCR reads into MiXCR, producing one record per CDR3 protein. The sample includes about 120,000 distinct CDR3 sequences, nearly 85% of them seen just once. Sequenced material: lung tumor tissue. The source is a man in his 70s with non-small cell lung cancer. The chain links TRBV12-3 or TRBV12-4 to TRBJ1-3; D is possibly TRBD1 (6 bases). This CDR3 is CASSPTGYSGNTIYF. Written as DNA, the CDR3 is TGTGCCAGCAGTCCTACAGGGTACTCTGGAAACACCATATATTTT.